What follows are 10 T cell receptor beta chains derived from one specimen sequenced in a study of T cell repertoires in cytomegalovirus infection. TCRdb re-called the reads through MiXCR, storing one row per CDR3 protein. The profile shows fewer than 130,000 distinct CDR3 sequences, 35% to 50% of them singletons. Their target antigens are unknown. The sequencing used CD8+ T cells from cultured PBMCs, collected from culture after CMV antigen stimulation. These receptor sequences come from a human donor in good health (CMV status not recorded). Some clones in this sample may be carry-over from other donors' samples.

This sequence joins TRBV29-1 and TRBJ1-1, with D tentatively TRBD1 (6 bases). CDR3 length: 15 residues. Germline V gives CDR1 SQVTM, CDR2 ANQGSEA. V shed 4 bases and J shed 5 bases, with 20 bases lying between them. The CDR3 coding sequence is TGCAGCGTTGGAGGGTTACCCCTGAGGGGGACTGAAGCTTTCTTT. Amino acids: CSVGGLPLRGTEAFF.

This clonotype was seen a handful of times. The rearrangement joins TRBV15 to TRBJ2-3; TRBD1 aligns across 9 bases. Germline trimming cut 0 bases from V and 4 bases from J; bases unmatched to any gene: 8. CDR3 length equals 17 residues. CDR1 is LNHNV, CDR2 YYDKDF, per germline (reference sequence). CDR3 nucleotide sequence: TGTGCCACCAGCAGAGATAAGGGACAGGGATCGGCAGATACGCAGTATTTT. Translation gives CATSRDKGQGSADTQYF.

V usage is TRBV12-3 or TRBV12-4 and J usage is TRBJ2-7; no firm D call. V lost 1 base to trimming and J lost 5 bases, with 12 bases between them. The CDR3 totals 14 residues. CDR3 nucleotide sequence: TGTGCCAGCAGTTTAGGGGGTGGTTTGGACGAGCAGTACTTC. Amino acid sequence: CASSLGGGLDEQYF.

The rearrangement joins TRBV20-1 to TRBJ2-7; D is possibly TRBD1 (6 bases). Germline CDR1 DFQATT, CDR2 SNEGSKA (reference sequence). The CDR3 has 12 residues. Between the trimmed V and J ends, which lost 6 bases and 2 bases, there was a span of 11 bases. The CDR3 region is CSARDIAYEQYF. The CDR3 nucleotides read TGCAGTGCAAGGGACATCGCCTACGAGCAGTACTTC.

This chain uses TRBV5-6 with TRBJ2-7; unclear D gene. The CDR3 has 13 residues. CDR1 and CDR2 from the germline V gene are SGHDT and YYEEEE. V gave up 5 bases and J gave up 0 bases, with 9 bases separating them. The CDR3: CASRGSDSYEQYF. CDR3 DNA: TGTGCCAGCAGGGGGTCGGACTCCTACGAGCAGTACTTC. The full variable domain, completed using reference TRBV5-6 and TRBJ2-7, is DAGVTQSPTHLIKTRGQQVTLRCSPKSGHDTVSWYQQALGQGPQFIFQYYEEEERQRGNFPDRFSGHQFPNYSSELNVNALLLGDSALYLCASRGSDSYEQYFGPGTRLTVT.

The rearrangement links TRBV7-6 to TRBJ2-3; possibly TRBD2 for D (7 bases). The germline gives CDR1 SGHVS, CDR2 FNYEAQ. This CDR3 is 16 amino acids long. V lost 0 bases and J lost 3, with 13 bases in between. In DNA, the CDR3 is TGTGCCAGCAGCTTAGCGGGGGGGGGCCGAACAGATACGCAGTATTTT. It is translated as CASSLAGGGRTDTQYF. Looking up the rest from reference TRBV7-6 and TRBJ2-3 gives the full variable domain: GAGVSQSPRYKVTKRGQDVALRCDPISGHVSLYWYRQALGQGPEFLTYFNYEAQQDKSGLPNDRFSAERPEGSISTLTIQRTEQRDSAMYRCASSLAGGGRTDTQYFGPGTRLTVL.

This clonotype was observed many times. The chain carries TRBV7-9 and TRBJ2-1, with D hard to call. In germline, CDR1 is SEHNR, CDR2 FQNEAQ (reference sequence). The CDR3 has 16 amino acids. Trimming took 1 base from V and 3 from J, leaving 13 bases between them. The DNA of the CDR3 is TGTGCCAGCAGCTTAGAGGGCAGAAAAGGCTACAATGAGCAGTTCTTC. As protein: CASSLEGRKGYNEQFF.

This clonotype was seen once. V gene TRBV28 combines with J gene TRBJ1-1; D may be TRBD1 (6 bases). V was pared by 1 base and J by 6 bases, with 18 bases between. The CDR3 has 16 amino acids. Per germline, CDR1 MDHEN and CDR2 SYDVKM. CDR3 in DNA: TGTGCCAGCAGTTTATACCGGGGGGGGCCGTTCCCTGAAGCTTTCTTT. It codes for CASSLYRGGPFPEAFF.

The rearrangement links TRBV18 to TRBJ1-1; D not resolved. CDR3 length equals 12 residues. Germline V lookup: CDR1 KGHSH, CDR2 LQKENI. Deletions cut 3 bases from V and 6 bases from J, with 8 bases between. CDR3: CASSPSPPEAFF. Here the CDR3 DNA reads TGTGCCAGCTCACCCTCGCCACCTGAAGCTTTCTTT.

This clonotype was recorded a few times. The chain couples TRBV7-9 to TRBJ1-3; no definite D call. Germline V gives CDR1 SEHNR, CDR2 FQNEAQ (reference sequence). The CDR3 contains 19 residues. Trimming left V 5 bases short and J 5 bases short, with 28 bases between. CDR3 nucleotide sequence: TGTGCCAGCAGCGCGGGCGACGGATCGACGTCCGATGTCAGAAACACCATATATTTT. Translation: CASSAGDGSTSDVRNTIYF.